This T cell receptor (beta chain) was identified in a study of cytomegalovirus exposure and HLA in healthy donors. Primers included in the PCR were 60 Vbeta and 13 Jbeta primers. This table comes from immunoSEQ multiplex PCR, and its TCRdb copy is limited to in-frame clones, with some not included. Among more than 150,000 clones, 82% were seen once, and the ten largest hold more than 1.5%. The study, taken as a whole, reports: The authors considered a cluster of highly shared sequence variants likely to be a sequencing artifact. A link between a missense DCLRE1C variant and TCR beta V- and J-gene trimming emerged from a later analysis. As immune exposure information, only CMV serostatus was available.

The CDR3 sequence is 14 residues long. With 1 base removed from V and 3 bases from J, the gap between germline ends came to 10 bases. CDR1 LGHNA and CDR2 YNFKEQ come from the germline V gene. This clone was seen once. No antigen is known for it. V gene TRBV4-2 combines with J gene TRBJ2-7; the D gene is possibly TRBD2 (6 bases). This TCR was recovered from a man aged 35-49 years in good health and CMV-seronegative. Sequencing input: PBMCs. The CDR3 is CASSQAGTHYEQYF. The CDR3 region has the DNA TGTGCCAGCAGCCAAGCGGGGACTCACTACGAGCAGTACTTC.